What follows are 26 T cell receptor beta chains derived from one specimen sequenced in a study of PD-L1 blockade in urothelial cancer. The protocol was immunoSEQ multiplex PCR, while the TCRdb copy is restricted to in-frame clones and leaves out a portion. The sample lists tens of thousands of clones, roughly 86% seen once, with 11% in the top ten. Documented time point: peripheral blood 6 weeks after treatment start. This material consisted of PBMCs, taken around atezolizumab (anti-PD-L1) treatment. The receptors originated from a man aged 55 to 70 with urothelial cancer.

V is TRBV5-6 and J is TRBJ1-1; 7 bases match TRBD1. Looked up from germline, CDR1 is SGHDT and CDR2 is YYEEEE. V shed 0 bases, J shed 7 bases, and the junction held 12 bases outside the gene matches. The CDR3 contains 16 residues. This chain's CDR3 is CASSLGSPTGSVEAFF. The CDR3 coding sequence is TGTGCCAGCAGCTTGGGGTCCCCGACAGGGTCAGTTGAAGCTTTCTTT.

This sequence joins TRBV10-3 and TRBJ2-2; possible D gene TRBD1, 5 bases. CDR1 and CDR2 (germline): ENHRY, SYGVKD. Trimming took off 5 bases at V and 1 base at J, with 11 bases between the two ends. CDR3 size: 15 residues. CDR3 region: CAISMDIRNTGELFF. CDR3 sequence (DNA): TGTGCCATCAGTATGGACATACGGAACACCGGGGAGCTGTTTTTT.

This chain uses TRBV29-1 with TRBJ1-2, with 7 bases lining up with TRBD1. The germline V gene has CDR1 SQVTM and CDR2 ANQGSEA. There are 13 residues in the CDR3. J gave up 4 bases and V 1 base, and 3 bases lay outside the gene matches. The CDR3 loop reads CSVEAWDSYGYTF. The CDR3 DNA reads TGCAGCGTTGAAGCCTGGGACAGCTATGGCTACACCTTC.

J is TRBJ2-1 and V is TRBV27, with TRBD2 matching over 11 bases. The V gene end was trimmed by 5 bases and the J gene end by 6 bases; junction bases not matched to a gene: 9. Germline V gene lookup returns CDR1 MNHEY and CDR2 SMNVEV (reference sequence). The CDR3 spans 16 residues. The CDR3 DNA reads as TGTGCCAGCAGTCGATACACTAGCGGGAGCCCCAATGAGCAGTTCTTC. Residues: CASSRYTSGSPNEQFF.

The V gene is TRBV5-1, the J gene TRBJ1-2; TRBD1 agrees at 10 bases. The CDR3 has 16 amino acids. Trimming took 4 bases from V and 6 from J; bases not matched to a gene: 12. CDR1 is SGHRS and CDR2 is YFSETQ in the germline V gene. In DNA, the CDR3 is TGCGCCAGCAGCCCATCGCGTGGGACAGGGGCAAATGGCTACACCTTC. This encodes CASSPSRGTGANGYTF.

This clone showed up just once. This rearrangement joins TRBV27 to TRBJ2-4; D gene unclear. Germline V gene data show CDR1 as MNHEY and CDR2 as SMNVEV (reference sequence). V lost 0 bases to trimming and J lost 5 bases, with 5 bases between them. The CDR3 is 13 amino acids. The CDR3: CASSLSTENIQYF. The CDR3 nucleotides read TGTGCCAGCAGTTTATCTACAGAAAACATTCAGTACTTC.

The rearrangement joins TRBV10-1 to TRBJ2-7, with 8 bases identical to TRBD2. This CDR3 is 15 amino acids long. CDR1 WNHNN and CDR2 SYGVQD come from the germline V gene (reference sequence). The junction had 5 bases not matched to a gene; V was cut back by 4 bases and J by 0 bases. As DNA, the CDR3 is TGCGCCAGCAGTGTTGACGGGAGGGACTCCTACGAGCAGTACTTC. Translation gives CASSVDGRDSYEQYF.

This chain joins TRBV5-3 and TRBJ2-7; TRBD1 matches at 9 bases. TRBV5-3 is labeled an ORF, and its function is uncertain. Trimming took 0 bases from V and 7 from J; bases not matched to a gene: 8. The CDR3 runs to 15 residues. DNA of the CDR3: TGTGCCAGAAGCTTGGTGGGACAGGGATCGGGAGAGCAGTACTTC. Its protein is CARSLVGQGSGEQYF.

The V gene is TRBV19, the J gene TRBJ1-5; 9 nucleotides align to TRBD1. Germline lookup yields CDR1 LNHDA and CDR2 SQIVND (reference sequence). V dropped 4 bases and J dropped 4; count of bases not matched to a gene: 14. CDR3 length: 18 amino acids. The CDR3 DNA follows: TGTGCCAGTAGTACCAAAGCCGGGACAGGGTTTGCGAATCAGCCCCAGCATTTT. This translates into CASSTKAGTGFANQPQHF.

The chain carries TRBV2 and TRBJ1-2; the D gene is possibly TRBD1 (6 bases). This CDR3 has 17 residues. CDR1 SNHLY and CDR2 FYNNEI come from the germline V gene. V was shortened by 7 bases and J by 7 bases, with 28 bases between the two germline ends. The CDR3 reads CASTPEADRRLISGYTF. In DNA form, the CDR3 reads TGTGCCAGCACCCCCGAAGCAGACAGGCGGCTTATCTCTGGCTACACCTTC.

The V gene is TRBV6-5, the J gene TRBJ2-7; tentative D call: TRBD2 (5 bases). V was cut by 6 bases and J by 2 bases, with 11 bases left in between. The CDR3 sequence is 13 residues long. Germline CDR1 reads MNHEY; CDR2 reads SVGAGI. Here the CDR3 DNA reads TGTGCCAGCAGGAGGGTGCTACCCTACGAGCAGTACTTC. Residues: CASRRVLPYEQYF.

The rearrangement links TRBV5-5 to TRBJ2-7; D possibly corresponds to TRBD1 (6 bases). Germline V gene lookup returns CDR1 SGHKS and CDR2 YYEKEE (reference sequence). Deletions cut 0 bases from V and 4 bases from J, with 11 bases between. This CDR3 is built from 14 residues. The CDR3 here is CASSLAGQRYEQYF. CDR3 DNA sequence: TGTGCCAGCAGCTTGGCCGGACAGAGGTACGAGCAGTACTTC.

CDR3 DNA: TGTGCCAGTAGTATAGCGGGAGGGCCCCACAAGTTCTTC. Its translation: CASSIAGGPHKFF. The V and J genes are TRBV19 and TRBJ2-1; 8 bases map to TRBD2. Germline lookup yields CDR1 LNHDA and CDR2 SQIVND (reference sequence). Germline trimming cut 1 base from V and 14 bases from J; bases unmatched to any gene: 7. The CDR3 extends over 13 amino acids.

The chain couples TRBV5-4 to TRBJ2-7; the match to TRBD2 covers 9 bases. There are 14 residues in the CDR3. Trimming at V came to 4 bases and at J to 3 bases, leaving 5 bases not matched to a gene. Germline loops: CDR1 SGHNT, CDR2 YYREEE (reference sequence). CDR3 in DNA: TGTGCCAGCAGCCCTAGCGGGACCTACTACGAGCAGTACTTC. This codes for CASSPSGTYYEQYF.

This chain uses TRBV7-3 with TRBJ1-5; 7 positions agree with TRBD1. Germline V gene data show CDR1 as SGHTA and CDR2 as FQGTGA. The trim removed 11 bases at V and 3 bases at J, leaving 10 bases unmatched. CDR3 length: 14 amino acids. CDR3 sequence reads: CAGWDSWFNQPQHF. The DNA of the CDR3 is TGTGCCGGGTGGGACAGTTGGTTCAATCAGCCCCAGCATTTT.

V gene TRBV9 combines with J gene TRBJ2-7, with TRBD1 identical over 7 bases. There are 16 residues in the CDR3. The germline CDR1 and CDR2 sequences are SGDLS and YYNGEE. Unmatched junction bases numbered 14, after V lost 6 bases and J lost 2 bases. The CDR3, as DNA: TGTGCCAGCACCAAGCAGGCGGACAGGCTAACCTACGAGCAGTACTTC. This encodes CASTKQADRLTYEQYF.

The chain employs TRBV27 and TRBJ2-2; 12 positions agree with TRBD2. The CDR3 length is 18 residues. V was clipped by 0 bases and J by 6 bases; unmatched bases: 8. Germline CDR1 is MNHEY and CDR2 is SMNVEV (reference sequence). The chain's CDR3 is CASSLSRLAGVNAGELFF. The CDR3 DNA is TGTGCCAGCAGTTTATCGAGACTAGCGGGAGTAAACGCCGGGGAGCTGTTTTTT.

As DNA, the CDR3 is TGTGCCAGCAGCTTAGGGGACAGGGAAGGGCAGCCCCAGCATTTT. Protein: CASSLGDREGQPQHF. This chain links TRBV7-9 with TRBJ1-5, with 9 bases aligning to TRBD1. This CDR3 comprises 15 residues. Losses at the gene ends were 1 base for V and 7 bases for J; bases not matched to a gene: 5. Germline V gene data show CDR1 as SEHNR and CDR2 as FQNEAQ (reference sequence). Supplemented by reference TRBV7-9 and TRBJ1-5, the full variable domain reads DTGVSQNPRHKITKRGQNVTFRCDPISEHNRLYWYRQTLGQGPEFLTYFQNEAQLEKSRLLSDRFSAERPKGSFSTLEIQRTEQGDSAMYLCASSLGDREGQPQHFGDGTRLSIL.

The table lists this clone with a few counts. The chain links TRBV9 to TRBJ2-1; 8 bases are a match to TRBD2. The CDR3 has 14 amino acids. Losses at the gene ends were 4 bases for V and 4 bases for J; bases not matched to a gene: 4. CDR1 and CDR2 from the germline V gene are SGDLS and YYNGEE. The CDR3 loop is CASSPGLVYNEQFF. The CDR3 coding sequence is TGTGCCAGCAGCCCGGGACTAGTATACAATGAGCAGTTCTTC.

The gene calls are TRBV5-4 and TRBJ2-7; 13 nucleotides agree with TRBD2. The germline gives CDR1 SGHNT, CDR2 YYREEE (reference sequence). This CDR3 spans 15 amino acids. V lost 5 bases, J lost 6 bases, and 8 bases stayed unmatched. In nucleotides, the CDR3 is TGTGCCAGCAGACCCGAACTAGCGGGAGGGAGCGAGCAGTACTTC. It translates to CASRPELAGGSEQYF.

The chain is built from TRBV4-3 and TRBJ2-7; TRBD2 aligns across 12 bases. J was trimmed by 7 bases and V by 1 base; bases with no gene match: 5. Germline values: CDR1 LGHNA, CDR2 YSLEER. This CDR3 comprises 15 residues. CDR3 residues: CASSQVLAGGWEQYF. The CDR3 DNA reads TGCGCCAGCAGCCAAGTACTAGCGGGAGGATGGGAGCAGTACTTC.

The gene calls are TRBV2 and TRBJ2-3, with unresolved D. The V end was cut by 6 bases, the J end by 5 bases, with 6 bases between. The CDR3 is made up of 11 amino acids. Germline V CDR1 and CDR2: SNHLY, FYNNEI. CDR3 protein: CASSLGDTQYF. In DNA, the CDR3 is TGTGCCAGCAGCCTAGGAGATACGCAGTATTTT.

CDR3 sequence reads: CASSFGVSGGAYNEQFF. For the CDR3, the DNA is TGTGCCAGCAGTTTCGGGGTTTCGGGCGGAGCCTACAATGAGCAGTTCTTC. The chain recombines TRBV27 with TRBJ2-1; D is possibly TRBD2 (5 bases). The V end lost 3 bases, the J end lost 2 bases, and 17 bases lay between the germline ends. The CDR3 is 17 residues long. Germline values: CDR1 MNHEY, CDR2 SMNVEV (reference sequence).

V and J are TRBV6-6 and TRBJ1-5, with D unresolved. Trimming stripped 2 bases from V and 7 bases from J, with 15 bases between. Germline V gene lookup returns CDR1 MNHNY and CDR2 SVGAGI (reference sequence). CDR3 length: 15 amino acids. CDR3 nucleotides: TGTGCCAGCAGTTACGGATTGACAAGGTTCCAGCCCCAGCATTTT. Residues: CASSYGLTRFQPQHF.

This chain joins TRBV18 and TRBJ2-5; maybe TRBD1 (6 bases). The CDR3 has 15 residues. CDR1 KGHSH and CDR2 LQKENI come from the germline V gene. Trimming removed 3 bases at V and 5 bases at J, with 16 bases between. The CDR3 region is CASSPGTKIQETQYF. As DNA, the CDR3 is TGTGCCAGCTCACCCGGGACAAAAATCCAGGAGACCCAGTACTTC.

The V and J genes are TRBV19 and TRBJ1-3, with no clear D. Germline CDR1 and CDR2: LNHDA and SQIVND (reference sequence). This CDR3 contains 15 residues. V shed 3 bases and J shed 0 bases, with 9 bases lying between them. Here the CDR3 reads CASSIQALSGNTIYF. The CDR3 region has the DNA TGTGCCAGTAGTATTCAGGCCCTCTCTGGAAACACCATATATTTT.